The clone carrying this T cell receptor beta chain appeared many times. Its matching antigen is unknown. This sample is part of a study of T cells in Graves' hyperthyroidism and ophthalmopathy. Study information: Pretreatment peripheral blood was obtained at initial diagnosis.

The V gene lost 1 base and the J gene lost 5 bases, with 3 bases spanning the gap. The CDR3 has 11 residues. Amplification targeted TCR beta CDR3 regions from RNA transcripts. First-round RT-PCR with HTBI primers amplified the TCR CDR3 region. TCRdb re-derived calls from the multiplex PCR reads in MiXCR, one entry per CDR3 protein. The sample includes about 480,000 distinct CDR3 sequences, approximately 23% seen only once; the top ten take under 55%. Study-wide results and caveats: Most clonotypes expanded in thyroid above 0.001 were likewise present in blood. Ophthalmopathy and stable hyperthyroidism were separated by a 13 V-J model.

The genes are TRBV12-3 or TRBV12-4 and TRBJ2-7; no reliable D call. Sequenced input: blood. The sequence derives from a woman in her 70s with Graves' ophthalmopathy. The CDR3 bases are TGTGCCAGCAGTTTAGATAACGAGCAGTACTTC. It codes for CASSLDNEQYF.